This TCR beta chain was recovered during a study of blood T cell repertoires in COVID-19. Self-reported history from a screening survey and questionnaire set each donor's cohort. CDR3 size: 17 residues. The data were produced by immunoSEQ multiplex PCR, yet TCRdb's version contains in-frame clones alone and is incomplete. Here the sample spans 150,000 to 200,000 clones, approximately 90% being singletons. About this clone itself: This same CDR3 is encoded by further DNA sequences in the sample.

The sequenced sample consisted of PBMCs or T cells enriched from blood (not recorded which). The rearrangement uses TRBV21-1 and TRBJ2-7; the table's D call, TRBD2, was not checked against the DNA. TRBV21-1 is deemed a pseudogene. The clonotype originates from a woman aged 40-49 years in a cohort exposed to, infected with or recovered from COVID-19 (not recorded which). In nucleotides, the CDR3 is TGTGCCAGCAGCAAAGTAGGGCTAGCGGGAGGCTACTACGAGCAGTACTTC. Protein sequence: CASSKVGLAGGYYEQYF.